Given below is one TCR beta chain in context. This specimen belongs to a study of control samples from healthy donors and cancer patients. Profiled with immunoSEQ multiplex PCR; TCRdb holds only in-frame clones, not every one. Seen here are 170,000 or so clones, about 91% observed once, and the top ten hold around 2%. The germline gives CDR1 KGHDR, CDR2 SFDVKD. The CDR3 sequence is 15 residues long. V shed 5 bases and J 9 bases; nucleotides not matched to a gene: 11. J is TRBJ2-1 and V is TRBV24-1; the match to TRBD1 covers 8 bases. Sequencing input: blood. The receptor was isolated from a woman aged 40 to 55 in good health. The CDR3, as DNA: TGTGCCACCAGTGGTAAGGACAGGGCGTGGAGTGAGCAGTTCTTC. Translated, it gives CATSGKDRAWSEQFF.